The rows below give T cell receptor beta chains drawn from one sample of a study of T cell repertoires in cytomegalovirus infection. No antigens are known for them. Using its own MiXCR run on the reads, TCRdb lists one record per CDR3 protein. The sample gives about 830,000 distinct CDR3 sequences, approximately 32% of which show up once; approximately 13% is in the top ten. This material consisted of cultured CD8+ T cells from PBMCs, taken from culture after CMV antigen stimulation. Source of these receptors: a human donor in good health (CMV status not recorded). Some clones in this sample may be carry-over from other donors' samples. The CDR3 runs from the conserved cysteine through the conserved F or W. A D gene is named only where the DNA matches it firmly. Size is omitted from some rows. Given values are once, few, many or a class for expanded clones.

j_gene: TRBJ2-1; abundance: once; d_gene: -; v_gene: TRBV11-2; CDR3nt: TGTGCCAGCAGCTCCCGGTCGGGGTGGGGTTGGGAGCAGTTCTTC; CDR3aa: CASSSRSGWGWEQFF
j_gene: TRBJ2-5; abundance: -; d_gene: -; v_gene: TRBV7-9; CDR3nt: TGTGCCAGCAGCTTAAGTCGTTGGGCGGAGGAGACCCAGTACTTC; CDR3aa: CASSLSRWAEETQYF
j_gene: TRBJ1-1; abundance: few; d_gene: TRBD1; v_gene: TRBV19; CDR3nt: TGTGCCAGTAGCCTACAGGGGGCGCCGACTGAAGCTTTCTTT; CDR3aa: CASSLQGAPTEAFF
j_gene: TRBJ2-2; abundance: many; d_gene: -; v_gene: TRBV7-6; CDR3nt: TGTGCCAGCAGCTTATTCCCCTCACTCACCGGGGAGCTGTTTTTT; CDR3aa: CASSLFPSLTGELFF
j_gene: TRBJ2-5; abundance: few; d_gene: TRBD1; v_gene: TRBV23-1; CDR3nt: TGCGCCAGCGAAGGGGGCAGGGAGACCCAGTACTTC; CDR3aa: CASEGGRETQYF
j_gene: TRBJ1-5; abundance: once; d_gene: TRBD1; v_gene: TRBV7-9; CDR3nt: TGTGCCAGCAACTCTGGGACAGTTAGTAGCAATCAGCCCCAGCATTTT; CDR3aa: CASNSGTVSSNQPQHF
j_gene: TRBJ2-6; abundance: -; d_gene: -; v_gene: TRBV15; CDR3nt: TGTGCCACCAGCCAGCGTGGGGCCAACGTCCTGACTTTC; CDR3aa: CATSQRGANVLTF
j_gene: TRBJ2-4; abundance: -; d_gene: -; v_gene: TRBV7-9; CDR3nt: TGTGCCAGCAGCCCATTACAGGGAGGGATAGCCAAAAACATTCAGTACTTC; CDR3aa: CASSPLQGGIAKNIQYF
j_gene: TRBJ1-2; abundance: -; d_gene: -; v_gene: TRBV24-1; CDR3nt: TGTGCCACCAGTGATTTTTCGGGGAATGGCTACACCTTC; CDR3aa: CATSDFSGNGYTF
j_gene: TRBJ2-1; abundance: -; d_gene: TRBD2; v_gene: TRBV7-3; CDR3nt: TGTGCCAGCACCCTTACGGGCGGGGGGTATCTGGATGAGCAGTTCTTC; CDR3aa: CASTLTGGGYLDEQFF
j_gene: TRBJ1-1; abundance: -; d_gene: TRBD1; v_gene: TRBV27; CDR3nt: TGTGCCAGCAGTTTACCGGACAGGGGTCGGGGCACTGAAGCTTTCTTT; CDR3aa: CASSLPDRGRGTEAFF
j_gene: TRBJ2-1; abundance: few; d_gene: -; v_gene: TRBV2; CDR3nt: TGTGCCAGCAGTGAAGCGGGACACCCCATAGCCGAGCAGTTCTTC; CDR3aa: CASSEAGHPIAEQFF
j_gene: TRBJ2-7; abundance: -; d_gene: TRBD2; v_gene: TRBV6-6; CDR3nt: TGTGCCAGCAGTTACTTTAGCGGGGGGGCGAACGAGCAGTACTTC; CDR3aa: CASSYFSGGANEQYF
j_gene: TRBJ1-2; abundance: -; d_gene: -; v_gene: TRBV12-3/TRBV12-4; CDR3nt: TGTGCCAGCAGTTTATGGGGGGGAAATTCTAATGGCTACACCTTC; CDR3aa: CASSLWGGNSNGYTF
j_gene: TRBJ2-7; abundance: few; d_gene: -; v_gene: TRBV28; CDR3nt: TGTGCCAGCAGTCCTGGTCGGGACTGGACCTACGAGCAGTACTTC; CDR3aa: CASSPGRDWTYEQYF
j_gene: TRBJ1-1; abundance: few; d_gene: -; v_gene: TRBV5-1; CDR3nt: TGCGCCAGCAACGAAGGGGGTAGGGGCACTGAAGCTTTCTTT; CDR3aa: CASNEGGRGTEAFF
j_gene: TRBJ2-3; abundance: few; d_gene: TRBD2; v_gene: TRBV10-3; CDR3nt: TGTGCCATCAGGGCTACTAGCGGGGGCTATCGGGGGACAGATACGCAGTATTTT; CDR3aa: CAIRATSGGYRGTDTQYF
j_gene: TRBJ1-2; abundance: -; d_gene: -; v_gene: TRBV24-1; CDR3nt: TGTGCCACCAGTGATTTGGGGGTTAACTATGGCTACACCTTC; CDR3aa: CATSDLGVNYGYTF
j_gene: TRBJ1-1; abundance: few; d_gene: -; v_gene: TRBV29-1; CDR3nt: TGCAGTGTTGAGGACCCTCTGGAGGCTTTCTTT; CDR3aa: CSVEDPLEAFF
j_gene: TRBJ1-1; abundance: -; d_gene: TRBD1; v_gene: TRBV27; CDR3nt: TGTGCCAGCATCGCCGCAGGGGGGATTCGGGCGAACACTGAAGCTTTCTTT; CDR3aa: CASIAAGGIRANTEAFF
j_gene: TRBJ1-5; abundance: many; d_gene: -; v_gene: TRBV15; CDR3nt: TGTGCCACCAGCAGAGGGGCAGGTAGCAATCAGCCCCAGCATTTT; CDR3aa: CATSRGAGSNQPQHF
j_gene: TRBJ1-1; abundance: -; d_gene: -; v_gene: TRBV19; CDR3nt: TGTGCCAGTAGTCCCTGGCCCACTTTGGGGAACACTGAAGCTTTCTTT; CDR3aa: CASSPWPTLGNTEAFF
j_gene: TRBJ1-6; abundance: few; d_gene: -; v_gene: TRBV2; CDR3nt: TGTGCCAGCAGTGATTGGGAATGGGGCAGTTATAATTCACCCCTCCACTTT; CDR3aa: CASSDWEWGSYNSPLHF
j_gene: TRBJ1-4; abundance: -; d_gene: -; v_gene: TRBV29-1; CDR3nt: TGCAGCGTTGAAGAGCGGGGCTCACGAGGGGAAAAACTGTTTTTT; CDR3aa: CSVEERGSRGEKLFF
j_gene: TRBJ2-5; abundance: -; d_gene: TRBD2; v_gene: TRBV27; CDR3nt: TGTGCCAGCAGTTTAGGTCGGGACTACCGAAAGATCCAGTACTTC; CDR3aa: CASSLGRDYRKIQYF
j_gene: TRBJ1-4; abundance: many; d_gene: TRBD1; v_gene: TRBV19; CDR3nt: TGTGCCAGTAGTATCCCATCGGGACAGAATGAAAAACTGTTTTTT; CDR3aa: CASSIPSGQNEKLFF
j_gene: TRBJ2-1; abundance: few; d_gene: -; v_gene: TRBV6-7; CDR3nt: TGTGCCAGCAGTACCGACGGATACAATGAGCAGTTCTTC; CDR3aa: CASSTDGYNEQFF
j_gene: TRBJ1-1; abundance: -; d_gene: -; v_gene: TRBV4-1; CDR3nt: TGCGCCAGCAGCCCAATACCGGGCAGTGTGAACACTGAAGCTTTCTTT; CDR3aa: CASSPIPGSVNTEAFF
j_gene: TRBJ1-4; abundance: many; d_gene: -; v_gene: TRBV6-5; CDR3nt: TGTGCCAGCAGTTACGGTCCGGAAACTAATGAAAAACTGTTTTTT; CDR3aa: CASSYGPETNEKLFF
j_gene: TRBJ2-7; abundance: -; d_gene: -; v_gene: TRBV12-3/TRBV12-4; CDR3nt: TGTGCCAGCAGTGAAGAGCGGCGAACCTACGAGCAGTACTTC; CDR3aa: CASSEERRTYEQYF
j_gene: TRBJ2-3; abundance: few; d_gene: -; v_gene: TRBV6-2/TRBV6-3; CDR3nt: TGTGCCAGCAGTTTGACAGCTTTCACAGATACGCAGTATTTT; CDR3aa: CASSLTAFTDTQYF
j_gene: TRBJ2-7; abundance: -; d_gene: -; v_gene: TRBV6-5; CDR3nt: TGTGCCAGCATTCAATTGGGGGACGGATACTACGAGCAGTACTTC; CDR3aa: CASIQLGDGYYEQYF
j_gene: TRBJ2-5; abundance: -; d_gene: TRBD1; v_gene: TRBV6-5; CDR3nt: TGTGCCAGCAGTTACCGGACAGGGGGCCGGGAGACCCAGTACTTC; CDR3aa: CASSYRTGGRETQYF
j_gene: TRBJ2-5; abundance: few; d_gene: TRBD1; v_gene: TRBV12-3/TRBV12-4; CDR3nt: TGTGCCAGCAATCCTAGAGGAGGGACAGGGGACCGAGAGACCCAGTACTTC; CDR3aa: CASNPRGGTGDRETQYF
j_gene: TRBJ2-7; abundance: few; d_gene: -; v_gene: TRBV5-8; CDR3nt: TGTGCCAGCCCAAGTGGGAGTTCCTACGAGCAGTACTTC; CDR3aa: CASPSGSSYEQYF
j_gene: TRBJ1-2; abundance: few; d_gene: -; v_gene: TRBV7-9; CDR3nt: TGTGCCAGCAGCTTAGGGGCAGGGGATGGTATTGGCTACACCTTC; CDR3aa: CASSLGAGDGIGYTF
j_gene: TRBJ2-1; abundance: few; d_gene: TRBD2; v_gene: TRBV12-3/TRBV12-4; CDR3nt: TGTGCCAGCACCCCTCTAGCGGGGGGTAAAAATGAGCAGTTCTTC; CDR3aa: CASTPLAGGKNEQFF
j_gene: TRBJ1-1; abundance: -; d_gene: -; v_gene: TRBV24-1; CDR3nt: TGTGCCACCTGCGCAGGGGAGAACACTGAAGCTTTCTTT; CDR3aa: CATCAGENTEAFF
j_gene: TRBJ1-2; abundance: -; d_gene: -; v_gene: TRBV7-2; CDR3nt: TGTGTCAGCAGCCCCCAGGGCATCTCCAACTATGGCTACACCTTC; CDR3aa: CVSSPQGISNYGYTF
j_gene: TRBJ2-4; abundance: -; d_gene: TRBD2; v_gene: TRBV3-1; CDR3nt: TGTGCCAGCAGCCAAGCAGCGGGGGGGCGTAGGAGCGCCAAAAACATTCAGTACTTC; CDR3aa: CASSQAAGGRRSAKNIQYF
j_gene: TRBJ1-2; abundance: -; d_gene: -; v_gene: TRBV12-3/TRBV12-4; CDR3nt: TGTGCCAGCAGTTTATCGCCCCTCCTCAACTATGGCTACACCTTC; CDR3aa: CASSLSPLLNYGYTF
j_gene: TRBJ2-7; abundance: -; d_gene: TRBD1; v_gene: TRBV5-6; CDR3nt: TGTGCCAGCAGCTTTCTTCCGGGACAGGGAGCTTACGAGCAGTACTTC; CDR3aa: CASSFLPGQGAYEQYF
j_gene: TRBJ1-2; abundance: -; d_gene: -; v_gene: TRBV19; CDR3nt: TGTGCCAGTATTATTCGCATACATGATGGCTACACCTTC; CDR3aa: CASIIRIHDGYTF